These T cell receptor beta chains were read from a single sample in a study of technical replicates of blood from several donors. Repertoires were generated with immunoSEQ multiplex PCR, while TCRdb's copy carries only in-frame clones and drops some. The sample records some 77,000 clones, around 96% being singletons. The sample was T cells isolated from PBMCs. These receptors originate from a human donor in good health. CDR3s include the opening cysteine and the closing phenylalanine or tryptophan. D genes are given only for firm matches. Not all rows give a size; the values are once, few, many and, for expanded clones, a class.

j_call: TRBJ2-5
d_call: NA
clone_size: NA
v_call: TRBV6-1
cdr3_nt: TGTGCCAGCAGTGAAGCAGGACTAAAAGAGACCCAGTACTTC
cdr3_aa: CASSEAGLKETQYF

j_call: TRBJ2-2
d_call: TRBD2
clone_size: NA
v_call: TRBV4-1
cdr3_nt: TGCGCCAGCAGTCCCGGACTAGCGGGAGACACCGGGGAGCTGTTTTTT
cdr3_aa: CASSPGLAGDTGELFF

j_call: TRBJ1-1
d_call: NA
clone_size: NA
v_call: TRBV7-9
cdr3_nt: TGTGCCAGCAGGCTAACAGCTGAAGCTTTCTTT
cdr3_aa: CASRLTAEAFF

j_call: TRBJ2-7
d_call: TRBD1
clone_size: once
v_call: TRBV5-1
cdr3_nt: TGCGCCAGCAGCCTGGGACAGATGGTCGAGCAGTACTTC
cdr3_aa: CASSLGQMVEQYF

j_call: TRBJ1-4
d_call: NA
clone_size: NA
v_call: TRBV9
cdr3_nt: TGTGCCAGCAGCGTAGCCTCTACTAATGAAAAACTGTTTTTT
cdr3_aa: CASSVASTNEKLFF

j_call: TRBJ1-1
d_call: NA
clone_size: NA
v_call: TRBV6-5
cdr3_nt: TGTGCCAGCAGCGAGGCATGGAACACTGAAGCTTTCTTT
cdr3_aa: CASSEAWNTEAFF

j_call: TRBJ2-3
d_call: NA
clone_size: NA
v_call: TRBV6-5
cdr3_nt: TGTGCCAGCAGTTACTTGCGGGAGACAGGTACAGATACGCAGTATTTT
cdr3_aa: CASSYLRETGTDTQYF

j_call: TRBJ1-1
d_call: NA
clone_size: NA
v_call: TRBV28
cdr3_nt: TGTGCCAGCGGATCGTTTCCAGGGCATCGCACTGAAGCTTTCTTT
cdr3_aa: CASGSFPGHRTEAFF

j_call: TRBJ2-5
d_call: TRBD1
clone_size: NA
v_call: TRBV7-9
cdr3_nt: TGTGCCAGCAGCCACGGACAGGCTCGAAAATCTCAAGAGACCCAGTACTTC
cdr3_aa: CASSHGQARKSQETQYF

j_call: TRBJ2-2
d_call: TRBD1
clone_size: NA
v_call: TRBV7-3
cdr3_nt: TGTGCCAGCAGCTGGGCCGGGACAGCAAACACCGGGGAGCTGTTTTTT
cdr3_aa: CASSWAGTANTGELFF

j_call: TRBJ2-5
d_call: TRBD2
clone_size: NA
v_call: TRBV2
cdr3_nt: TGTGCCAGCAGTGAAGCGGGACTGACTAGCGGAAATCAAGAGACCCAGTACTTC
cdr3_aa: CASSEAGLTSGNQETQYF

j_call: TRBJ1-1
d_call: TRBD1
clone_size: NA
v_call: TRBV18
cdr3_nt: TGTGCCAGCTCCGCTGACAGGGCGAACACTGAAGCTTTCTTT
cdr3_aa: CASSADRANTEAFF

j_call: TRBJ2-7
d_call: TRBD2
clone_size: NA
v_call: TRBV9
cdr3_nt: TGTGCCAGCAGAGTAGCGGGAAGCGGAGCCTACGAGCAGTACTTC
cdr3_aa: CASRVAGSGAYEQYF

j_call: TRBJ2-7
d_call: NA
clone_size: NA
v_call: TRBV7-2
cdr3_nt: TGTGCCAGCAGCTTAGAGGCGGGGGAGCAGTACTTC
cdr3_aa: CASSLEAGEQYF

j_call: TRBJ2-5
d_call: TRBD2
clone_size: once
v_call: TRBV28
cdr3_nt: TGTGCCAGCAGTTCGCGGACTAGCGGGAGAAAGGCCCCTCGAGAGACCCAGTACTTC
cdr3_aa: CASSSRTSGRKAPRETQYF

j_call: TRBJ2-3
d_call: NA
clone_size: NA
v_call: TRBV2
cdr3_nt: TGTGCCAGCAGTGAAGAGGACCCAGGAGGTGGAGATACGCAGTATTTT
cdr3_aa: CASSEEDPGGGDTQYF

j_call: TRBJ2-5
d_call: TRBD2
clone_size: NA
v_call: TRBV19
cdr3_nt: TGTGCCAGTAGTCCCCGGGTGCGGGAGTCGAACCAAGAGACCCAGTACTTC
cdr3_aa: CASSPRVRESNQETQYF

j_call: TRBJ1-4
d_call: NA
clone_size: NA
v_call: TRBV10-3
cdr3_nt: TGTGCCATCAGTGATAGGGGGATTGAAAAACTGTTTTTT
cdr3_aa: CAISDRGIEKLFF

j_call: TRBJ2-7
d_call: NA
clone_size: NA
v_call: TRBV21-1
cdr3_nt: TGTGCCAGCAGCAAAGTTAGGGGGCCGAAGAGCTCCTACGAGCAGTACTTC
cdr3_aa: CASSKVRGPKSSYEQYF

j_call: TRBJ1-4
d_call: NA
clone_size: once
v_call: TRBV27
cdr3_nt: TGTGCCAGCAGTTTTTGGGGAGGAGGTAATGAAAAACTGTTTTTT
cdr3_aa: CASSFWGGGNEKLFF

j_call: TRBJ2-7
d_call: NA
clone_size: NA
v_call: TRBV7-3
cdr3_nt: TGTGCCAGCAGTCTGGGGCAGTCCTTAGCCTACGAGCAGTACTTC
cdr3_aa: CASSLGQSLAYEQYF

j_call: TRBJ1-5
d_call: NA
clone_size: NA
v_call: TRBV4-1
cdr3_nt: TGCGCCAGCAGCCAAGAGGGGCAGGTCTATCAGCCCCAGCATTTT
cdr3_aa: CASSQEGQVYQPQHF

j_call: TRBJ2-7
d_call: TRBD1
clone_size: NA
v_call: TRBV5-1
cdr3_nt: TGCGCCAGCAGCTTCCGGGACAGCCATTACGAGCAGTACTTC
cdr3_aa: CASSFRDSHYEQYF

j_call: TRBJ2-2
d_call: NA
clone_size: NA
v_call: TRBV6-4
cdr3_nt: TGTGCCAGCAGAGGACAGCGGAACACCGGGGAGCTGTTTTTT
cdr3_aa: CASRGQRNTGELFF

j_call: TRBJ2-7
d_call: NA
clone_size: NA
v_call: TRBV27
cdr3_nt: TGTGCCAGCAGTTTAAGGGTAGGGGCAGTCTCCTACGAGCAGTACTTC
cdr3_aa: CASSLRVGAVSYEQYF

j_call: TRBJ2-7
d_call: NA
clone_size: NA
v_call: TRBV7-8
cdr3_nt: TGTGCCAGCAGCTTGGCTACCATCGGGACTGGACTGAGCGAGCAGTACTTC
cdr3_aa: CASSLATIGTGLSEQYF

j_call: TRBJ1-2
d_call: NA
clone_size: once
v_call: TRBV29-1
cdr3_nt: TGCAGCGTTGAAACAGGGTCTAGGGGCTACACCTTC
cdr3_aa: CSVETGSRGYTF

j_call: TRBJ2-7
d_call: NA
clone_size: NA
v_call: TRBV10-3
cdr3_nt: TGTGCCATCAGTGAGTCGGGGGGGCTAGGCTACGAGCAGTACTTC
cdr3_aa: CAISESGGLGYEQYF

j_call: TRBJ2-2
d_call: NA
clone_size: NA
v_call: TRBV7-7
cdr3_nt: TGTGCCACCAGGGGAGCCGGGGAGCTGTTTTTT
cdr3_aa: CATRGAGELFF

j_call: TRBJ2-7
d_call: NA
clone_size: NA
v_call: TRBV25-1
cdr3_nt: TGTGCCAGCAGTGAATACAGGGGTTCTAACGAGCAGTACTTC
cdr3_aa: CASSEYRGSNEQYF

j_call: TRBJ2-5
d_call: NA
clone_size: NA
v_call: TRBV30
cdr3_nt: TGTGCCTGGAGTACGCAGGAGACCCAGTACTTC
cdr3_aa: CAWSTQETQYF

j_call: TRBJ1-2
d_call: NA
clone_size: NA
v_call: TRBV18
cdr3_nt: TGTGCCAGCTCAACCGTGCAGGGGAGCTATGGCTACACCTTC
cdr3_aa: CASSTVQGSYGYTF

j_call: TRBJ2-7
d_call: NA
clone_size: NA
v_call: TRBV15
cdr3_nt: TGTGCCACCAGCAGAGATGAGTTCACGAGCGCACTCTCCTACGAGCAGTACTTC
cdr3_aa: CATSRDEFTSALSYEQYF

j_call: TRBJ1-1
d_call: NA
clone_size: NA
v_call: TRBV11-3
cdr3_nt: TGTGCCAGCAGCTTAGTATCGGGTGAAGCTTTCTTT
cdr3_aa: CASSLVSGEAFF

j_call: TRBJ2-7
d_call: TRBD2
clone_size: NA
v_call: TRBV6-5
cdr3_nt: TGTGCCAGCAGTTACTCTAGCGGGAGGATCTCCTACGAGCAGTACTTC
cdr3_aa: CASSYSSGRISYEQYF

j_call: TRBJ1-1
d_call: NA
clone_size: NA
v_call: TRBV6-6
cdr3_nt: TGTGCCAGCAGTTACGGAGATGGTGCTTTCTTT
cdr3_aa: CASSYGDGAFF

j_call: TRBJ1-1
d_call: NA
clone_size: NA
v_call: TRBV27
cdr3_nt: TGTGCCAGCAGGAGTCTTGAAAGGAACACTGAAGCTTTCTTT
cdr3_aa: CASRSLERNTEAFF

j_call: TRBJ2-1
d_call: NA
clone_size: NA
v_call: TRBV6-4
cdr3_nt: TGTGCCAGCAGTGAGTCCGCTAGTAGAAATGAGCAGTTCTTC
cdr3_aa: CASSESASRNEQFF

j_call: TRBJ2-5
d_call: TRBD1
clone_size: NA
v_call: TRBV9
cdr3_nt: TGTGCCAGCAGCGTTGGGACAGCGGCAGAGACCCAGTACTTC
cdr3_aa: CASSVGTAAETQYF

j_call: TRBJ1-1
d_call: NA
clone_size: NA
v_call: TRBV6-1
cdr3_nt: TGTGCCAGCAGCGCGAATCGGGTGGGCACTGAAGCTTTCTTT
cdr3_aa: CASSANRVGTEAFF

j_call: TRBJ2-6
d_call: TRBD2
clone_size: NA
v_call: TRBV19
cdr3_nt: TGTGCCAGTAGTATGTCGGGACTAGCGGGAGCTGGGGCCAACGTCCTGACTTTC
cdr3_aa: CASSMSGLAGAGANVLTF

j_call: TRBJ2-7
d_call: NA
clone_size: NA
v_call: TRBV19
cdr3_nt: TGTGCCACCGCCGGGAACCCCTACGAGCAGTACTTC
cdr3_aa: CATAGNPYEQYF

j_call: TRBJ2-7
d_call: TRBD2
clone_size: NA
v_call: TRBV6-1
cdr3_nt: TGTGCCAGCAGTAGCGGGAGTACCTACGAGCAGTACTTC
cdr3_aa: CASSSGSTYEQYF

j_call: TRBJ1-2
d_call: NA
clone_size: NA
v_call: TRBV19
cdr3_nt: TGTGCCAGTAGTATAGGTACTGAGAACTATGGCTACACCTTC
cdr3_aa: CASSIGTENYGYTF